This TCR beta chain comes out of a study of regulatory T cells in long-lasting Graves disease. About the research overall: Antithyroid drugs had been taken by newly diagnosed Graves' patients for under 3 months.

The germline CDR1 and CDR2 sequences are DFQATT and SNEGSKA (reference sequence). There are 18 residues in the CDR3. The J segment lost 6 bases and the V segment lost 1 base, leaving 19 bases of the junction unmatched. Arm-PCR of CDR3 regions and iRepertoire HTBI primers were used to build TCR beta libraries. TCRdb processed the multiplex PCR reads anew with MiXCR; each CDR3 protein has one entry. This sample yields about 450,000 distinct CDR3 sequences, of which about a sixth are seen a single time; over 8.5% belongs to the top ten. This sample's time point: newly diagnosed GD, antithyroid drugs for less than 3 months. Making the TCR library involved RNA that had been extracted from PBMCs. This sample also belongs to another study, concerning T cells in Graves' hyperthyroidism and ophthalmopathy.

The chain joins TRBV20-1 to TRBJ1-2; TRBD1 matches 8 bases. The source was peripheral blood mononuclear cells (PBMCs), collected at new diagnosis, from a patient treated with antithyroid drugs. This sequence originates from a young woman with Graves disease. CDR3 region: CSARGGTGGQGALDGYTF. The CDR3 nucleotides are TGCAGTGCTAGAGGAGGGACGGGGGGGCAGGGGGCGTTGGATGGCTACACCTTC.